A selection of T cell receptor beta chains follows, all from one sample in a study of T cells in Graves' hyperthyroidism and ophthalmopathy. TCRdb redid the calling of the multiplex PCR reads with MiXCR, one entry per CDR3 protein. The table includes tens of thousands of distinct CDR3 sequences, about 54% detected once. Sequencing used peripheral blood or thyroid tissue (not recorded which). The origin of the receptors is a man younger than 30 with Graves' hyperthyroidism. Each CDR3 is given with its conserved first and last residue. A D gene is named only where the DNA matches it firmly. For some rows the clone size is stated as once, few or many, or as a class when expanded; others skip it.

V gene: TRBV7-8
clone size: many
D gene: TRBD2
J gene: TRBJ2-5
CDR3 DNA: TGTGCCAGCAGCCAGCCAGTGACTAGCGGGGGGGCTCGTGAGCTGAAGCAAGAGACCCAGTACTTC
CDR3 protein: CASSQPVTSGGARELKQETQYF

V gene: TRBV10-3
clone size: .
D gene: TRBD2
J gene: TRBJ2-2
CDR3 DNA: TGTGCCATCAGTTCCTCTCGGGGGGCCGGGGAGCTGTTTTTT
CDR3 protein: CAISSSRGAGELFF

V gene: TRBV7-9
clone size: many
D gene: .
J gene: TRBJ1-6
CDR3 DNA: TGTGCCAGCAGCACAGCCTTGCCCAGGGGTCTTACTTCACCCCTCCACTTT
CDR3 protein: CASSTALPRGLTSPLHF

V gene: TRBV7-6
clone size: .
D gene: TRBD1
J gene: TRBJ2-7
CDR3 DNA: TGTGCCAGCAGCTCCGGGACAGGGTGGGTCGACGAGCAGTACTTC
CDR3 protein: CASSSGTGWVDEQYF

V gene: TRBV7-8
clone size: .
D gene: TRBD2
J gene: TRBJ2-5
CDR3 DNA: TGTGCCAGCAGCCGGGGGGGCAGTCGAGAGACCCAGTACTTC
CDR3 protein: CASSRGGSRETQYF

V gene: TRBV20-1
clone size: .
D gene: TRBD1
J gene: TRBJ1-1
CDR3 DNA: TGCGGTGGGGCAGGGGGCATGTACAATGAAGCTTTCTTT
CDR3 protein: CGGAGGMYNEAFF

V gene: TRBV7-9
clone size: few
D gene: .
J gene: TRBJ2-7
CDR3 DNA: TGTGCCAGCAGTCACACGCAGGGGACCTACTCCTACGAGCAGTACTTC
CDR3 protein: CASSHTQGTYSYEQYF

V gene: TRBV2
clone size: many
D gene: .
J gene: TRBJ1-5
CDR3 DNA: TGTGCCAGCCGCCGGGATAGCAATCAGCCCCAGCATTTT
CDR3 protein: CASRRDSNQPQHF

V gene: TRBV4-1
clone size: many
D gene: .
J gene: TRBJ1-1
CDR3 DNA: TGCGCCAGCAGCCAAGGGAGGGACATTAACACTGAAGCTTTCTTT
CDR3 protein: CASSQGRDINTEAFF

V gene: TRBV18
clone size: many
D gene: .
J gene: TRBJ2-7
CDR3 DNA: TGTGCCAGCTCACCGTCGGCAGGGCTAACCTACGAGCAGTACTTC
CDR3 protein: CASSPSAGLTYEQYF

V gene: TRBV11-2
clone size: many
D gene: .
J gene: TRBJ1-3
CDR3 DNA: TGTGCCAGCAGCGACCAGGCGCTCTCTGGAAACACCATATATTTT
CDR3 protein: CASSDQALSGNTIYF

V gene: TRBV3-1
clone size: many
D gene: .
J gene: TRBJ1-2
CDR3 DNA: TGTGCCAGCAGACCGCTCGGCCACTATGGCTACACCTTC
CDR3 protein: CASRPLGHYGYTF

V gene: TRBV7-2
clone size: once
D gene: TRBD1
J gene: TRBJ2-3
CDR3 DNA: TGTGCCAGCAGCCGGGACAGGGGCATAGATACGCAGTATTTT
CDR3 protein: CASSRDRGIDTQYF

V gene: TRBV10-3
clone size: .
D gene: .
J gene: TRBJ1-6
CDR3 DNA: TGTGCCATCAGTGAGGTTAATTCACCCCTCCACTTT
CDR3 protein: CAISEVNSPLHF

V gene: TRBV14
clone size: many
D gene: TRBD1
J gene: TRBJ1-1
CDR3 DNA: TGTGCCAGCAGCCAAGCTTTATCGACAGGGTGGGGCACTGAAGCTTTCTTT
CDR3 protein: CASSQALSTGWGTEAFF

V gene: TRBV2
clone size: few
D gene: TRBD2
J gene: TRBJ2-1
CDR3 DNA: TGTGCCACCAGTCAACAGCGAAGCGTAGGGACTAGCGGGGGGAGCTCCTACAATGAGCAGTTCTTC
CDR3 protein: CATSQQRSVGTSGGSSYNEQFF

V gene: TRBV25-1
clone size: .
D gene: .
J gene: TRBJ2-6
CDR3 DNA: TGTGCCAGCAGCGGTGGTGGGGCCAACGTCCTGACTTTC
CDR3 protein: CASSGGGANVLTF

V gene: TRBV27
clone size: .
D gene: .
J gene: TRBJ1-5
CDR3 DNA: TGTGCCAGCAGTTTAAGCCCGGGGCTGGGGCAGCCCCAGCATTTT
CDR3 protein: CASSLSPGLGQPQHF

V gene: TRBV5-1
clone size: .
D gene: TRBD1
J gene: TRBJ1-4
CDR3 DNA: TGCGCCAGCAGTCGAACGCCAGGGGGGGAAAAACTGTTTTTT
CDR3 protein: CASSRTPGGEKLFF

V gene: TRBV5-1
clone size: many
D gene: .
J gene: TRBJ1-1
CDR3 DNA: TGCGCCAGCAGCTTCTCGATCGGCGCTTTGGGGGAAGCTTTCTTT
CDR3 protein: CASSFSIGALGEAFF

V gene: TRBV10-3
clone size: .
D gene: TRBD1
J gene: TRBJ2-5
CDR3 DNA: TGTGCCATCGGAGAGGGGACAGGGGGGGAGACCCAGTACTTC
CDR3 protein: CAIGEGTGGETQYF

V gene: TRBV7-6
clone size: many
D gene: TRBD2
J gene: TRBJ2-7
CDR3 DNA: TGTGCCAGCAGCTTAGCCGGGACTAGGCCCGAGCAGTACTTC
CDR3 protein: CASSLAGTRPEQYF

V gene: TRBV7-9
clone size: .
D gene: .
J gene: TRBJ2-7
CDR3 DNA: TGTGCCAGCAACCTCGAACGGGATAATCAGCCCCAGCAGTACTTC
CDR3 protein: CASNLERDNQPQQYF

V gene: TRBV7-2
clone size: many
D gene: .
J gene: TRBJ2-7
CDR3 DNA: TGTGCCAGCAGCTTAGGAGGGGGTCTCTACGAGCAGTACTTC
CDR3 protein: CASSLGGGLYEQYF

V gene: TRBV11-3
clone size: .
D gene: .
J gene: TRBJ2-2
CDR3 DNA: TGTACCAGCAGCTTAGCCCCGGGACGGTCCACCGGGGAGCTGTTCTTT
CDR3 protein: CTSSLAPGRSTGELFF

V gene: TRBV7-6
clone size: .
D gene: .
J gene: TRBJ1-1
CDR3 DNA: TGTGCCAGCAGCCCAGAAACAGTGAGCACTGAAGCTTTCTTT
CDR3 protein: CASSPETVSTEAFF